A selection of T cell receptor beta chains follows, all from one sample in a study of monozygotic twins with inflammatory bowel disease. Reprocessing the 5' RACE reads, TCRdb reports a single entry for every CDR3 protein and omits DNA. The sample has approximately 200,000 distinct CDR3 sequences. The source material was blood. These receptors were obtained from a human donor with ulcerative colitis or Crohn's disease, or a healthy co-twin of an affected twin (not recorded which). Both conserved end residues are part of each CDR3.

CDR3aa	j_gene	v_gene
CASSPVGAGANVLTF	TRBJ2-6	TRBV5-1
CASSPSGGPSDTQYF	TRBJ2-3	TRBV5-1
CASSGTAITREAFF	TRBJ1-1	TRBV6-1
CASSPTGRRSGELFF	TRBJ2-2	TRBV7-2
CASARQGAIGDEQYF	TRBJ2-7	TRBV5-1
CSATEQGPRVYEQYF	TRBJ2-7	TRBV20-1
CASSGTGFSYEQYF	TRBJ2-7	TRBV2
CASSLSTGQRNQPQHF	TRBJ1-5	TRBV12-3/TRBV12-4
CSVRAGGDEQYF	TRBJ2-7	TRBV29-1
CSVELVSRGSGYTF	TRBJ1-2	TRBV29-1
CASSLASEQYF	TRBJ2-7	TRBV25-1
CASSLAERGDTQYF	TRBJ2-3	TRBV7-2
CSARYLDSHNEQFF	TRBJ2-1	TRBV20-1
CASGWQGALLTNEQFF	TRBJ2-1	TRBV5-6
CASSQVAGEQYF	TRBJ2-7	TRBV14